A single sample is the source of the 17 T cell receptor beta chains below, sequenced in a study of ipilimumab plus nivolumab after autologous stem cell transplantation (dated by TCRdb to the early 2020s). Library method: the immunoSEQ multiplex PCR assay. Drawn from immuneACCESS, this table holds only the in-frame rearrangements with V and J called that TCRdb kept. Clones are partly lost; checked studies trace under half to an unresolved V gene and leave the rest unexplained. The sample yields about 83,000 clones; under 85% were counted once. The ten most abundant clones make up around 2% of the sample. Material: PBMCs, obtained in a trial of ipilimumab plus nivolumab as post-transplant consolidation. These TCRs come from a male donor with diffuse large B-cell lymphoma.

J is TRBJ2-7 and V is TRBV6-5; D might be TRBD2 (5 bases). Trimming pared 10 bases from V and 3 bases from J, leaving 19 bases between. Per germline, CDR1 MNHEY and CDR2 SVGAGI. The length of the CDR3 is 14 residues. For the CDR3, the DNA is TGTGCCATCACCCCCCCGGGATCAAACTACGAGCAGTACTTC. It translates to CAITPPGSNYEQYF.

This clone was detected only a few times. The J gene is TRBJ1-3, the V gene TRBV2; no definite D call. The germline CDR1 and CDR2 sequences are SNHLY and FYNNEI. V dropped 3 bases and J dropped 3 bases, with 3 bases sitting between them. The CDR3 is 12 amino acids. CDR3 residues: CASSESGNTIYF. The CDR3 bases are TGTGCCAGCAGTGAGAGTGGAAACACCATATATTTT. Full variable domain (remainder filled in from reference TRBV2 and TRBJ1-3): EPEVTQTPSHQVTQMGQEVILRCVPISNHLYFYWYRQILGQKVEFLVSFYNNEISEKSEIFDDQFSVERPDGSNFTLKIRSTKLEDSAMYFCASSESGNTIYFGEGSWLTVV.

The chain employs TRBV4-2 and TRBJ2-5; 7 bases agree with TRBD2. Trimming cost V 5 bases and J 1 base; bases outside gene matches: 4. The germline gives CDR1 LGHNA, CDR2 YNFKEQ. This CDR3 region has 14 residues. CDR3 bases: TGTGCCAGCAGCACTCCTAGCGGCCAAGAGACCCAGTACTTC. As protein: CASSTPSGQETQYF.

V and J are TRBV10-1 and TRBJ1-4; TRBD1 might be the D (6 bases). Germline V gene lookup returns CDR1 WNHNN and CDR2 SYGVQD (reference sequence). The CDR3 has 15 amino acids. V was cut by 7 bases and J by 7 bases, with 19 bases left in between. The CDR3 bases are TGCGCCAGCAATAGAACAGGGTCCAAGGGTGAAAAACTGTTTTTT. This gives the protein CASNRTGSKGEKLFF.

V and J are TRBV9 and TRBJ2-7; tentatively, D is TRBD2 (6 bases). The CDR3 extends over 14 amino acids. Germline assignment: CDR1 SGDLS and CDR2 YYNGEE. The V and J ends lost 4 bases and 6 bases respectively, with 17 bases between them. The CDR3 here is CASSPRTGGSEQYF. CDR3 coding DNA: TGTGCCAGCAGCCCACGGACTGGGGGGAGCGAGCAGTACTTC.

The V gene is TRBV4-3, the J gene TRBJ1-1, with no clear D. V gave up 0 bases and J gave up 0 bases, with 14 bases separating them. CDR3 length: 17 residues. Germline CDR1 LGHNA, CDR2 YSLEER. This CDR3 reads CASSQDSGGRLNTEAFF. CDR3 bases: TGCGCCAGCAGCCAAGACTCGGGCGGCAGACTGAACACTGAAGCTTTCTTT.

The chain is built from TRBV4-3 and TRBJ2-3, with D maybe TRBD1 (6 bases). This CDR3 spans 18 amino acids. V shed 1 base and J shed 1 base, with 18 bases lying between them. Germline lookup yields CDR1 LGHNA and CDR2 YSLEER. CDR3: CASSQGFPHKGGTDTQYF. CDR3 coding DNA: TGCGCCAGCAGCCAAGGTTTCCCCCACAAGGGGGGCACAGATACGCAGTATTTT.

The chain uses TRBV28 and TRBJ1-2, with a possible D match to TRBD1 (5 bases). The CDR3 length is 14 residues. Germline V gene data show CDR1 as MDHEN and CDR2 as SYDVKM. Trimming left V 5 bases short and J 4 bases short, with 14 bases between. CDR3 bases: TGTGCCAGCAGTCTGGGACGGAAGAGCTATGGCTACACCTTC. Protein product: CASSLGRKSYGYTF.

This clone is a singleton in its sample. The CDR3 sequence is CASSLSTGPPYNEQFF. The CDR3, as DNA: TGCGCCAGCAGCTTGTCCACGGGCCCGCCCTACAATGAGCAGTTCTTC. This rearrangement joins TRBV5-1 to TRBJ2-1; no reliable D call. Trimming took 1 base from V and 2 from J, leaving 13 bases between them. The CDR3 is made up of 16 amino acids. Germline loops: CDR1 SGHRS, CDR2 YFSETQ.

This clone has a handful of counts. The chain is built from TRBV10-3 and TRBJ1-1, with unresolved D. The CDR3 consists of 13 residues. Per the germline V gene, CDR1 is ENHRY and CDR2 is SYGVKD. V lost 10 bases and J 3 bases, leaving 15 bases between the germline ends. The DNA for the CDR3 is TGTGCCACAAGAGAGATGGAGGACACTGAAGCTTTCTTT. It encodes CATREMEDTEAFF.

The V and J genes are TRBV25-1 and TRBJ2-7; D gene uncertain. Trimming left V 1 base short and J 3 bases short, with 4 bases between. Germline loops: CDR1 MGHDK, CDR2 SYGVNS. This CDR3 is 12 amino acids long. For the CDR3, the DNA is TGTGCCAGCAGTGAATCGGTCTACGAGCAGTACTTC. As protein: CASSESVYEQYF.

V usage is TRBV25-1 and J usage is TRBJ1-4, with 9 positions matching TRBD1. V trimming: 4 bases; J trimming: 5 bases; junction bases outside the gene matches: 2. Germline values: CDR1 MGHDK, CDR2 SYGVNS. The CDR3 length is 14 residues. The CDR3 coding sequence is TGTGCCAGCAGTGCGGACAGGGGAAATGAAAAACTGTTTTTT. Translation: CASSADRGNEKLFF.

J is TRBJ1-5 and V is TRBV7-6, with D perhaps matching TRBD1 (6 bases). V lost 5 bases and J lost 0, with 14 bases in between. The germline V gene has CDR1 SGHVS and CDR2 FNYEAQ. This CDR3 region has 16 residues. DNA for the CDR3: TGTGCCAGCAGCCTTGGGGGGCGATATAGCAATCAGCCCCAGCATTTT. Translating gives CASSLGGRYSNQPQHF.

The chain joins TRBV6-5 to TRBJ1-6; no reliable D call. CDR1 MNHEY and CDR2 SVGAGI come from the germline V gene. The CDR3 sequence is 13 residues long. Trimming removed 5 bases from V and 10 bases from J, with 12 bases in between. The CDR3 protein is CASSEAWSSPLHF. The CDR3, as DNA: TGTGCCAGCAGTGAAGCGTGGTCATCACCCCTCCACTTT.

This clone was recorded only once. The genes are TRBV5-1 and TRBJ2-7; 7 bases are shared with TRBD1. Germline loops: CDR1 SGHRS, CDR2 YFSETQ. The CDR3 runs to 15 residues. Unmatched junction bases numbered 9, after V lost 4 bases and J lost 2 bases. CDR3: CASSDGGTGAYEQYF. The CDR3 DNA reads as TGCGCCAGCAGCGATGGTGGTACAGGGGCCTACGAGCAGTACTTC.

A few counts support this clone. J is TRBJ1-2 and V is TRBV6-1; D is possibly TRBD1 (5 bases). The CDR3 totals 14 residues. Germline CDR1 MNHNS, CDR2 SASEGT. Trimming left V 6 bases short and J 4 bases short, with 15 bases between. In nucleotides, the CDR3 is TGTGCCAGCAGCCCTTTGGGACCGAGCTATGGCTACACCTTC. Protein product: CASSPLGPSYGYTF.

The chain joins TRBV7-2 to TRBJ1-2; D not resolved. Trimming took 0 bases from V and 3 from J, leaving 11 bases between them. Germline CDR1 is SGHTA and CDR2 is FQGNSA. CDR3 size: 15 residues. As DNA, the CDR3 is TGTGCCAGCAGCTTAGCGCGTGGGTCAGACTATGGCTACACCTTC. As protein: CASSLARGSDYGYTF. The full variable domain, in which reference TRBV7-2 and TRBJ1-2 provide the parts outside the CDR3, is GAGVSQSPSNKVTEKGKDVELRCDPISGHTALYWYRQSLGQGLEFLIYFQGNSAPDKSGLPSDRFSAERTGGSVSTLTIQRTQQEDSAVYLCASSLARGSDYGYTFGSGTRLTVV.